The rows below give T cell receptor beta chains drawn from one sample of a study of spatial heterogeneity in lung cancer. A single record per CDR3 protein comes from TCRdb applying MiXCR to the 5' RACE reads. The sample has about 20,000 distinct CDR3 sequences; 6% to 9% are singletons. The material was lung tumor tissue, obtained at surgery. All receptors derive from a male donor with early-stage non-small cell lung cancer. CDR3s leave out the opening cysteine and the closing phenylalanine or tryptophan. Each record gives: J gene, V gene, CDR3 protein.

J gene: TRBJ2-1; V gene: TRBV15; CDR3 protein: ATSTVPHNEQF
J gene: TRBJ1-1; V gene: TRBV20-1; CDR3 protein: SASQPREAF
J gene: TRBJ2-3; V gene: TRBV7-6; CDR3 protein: ASSLGSTGGRSDTQY
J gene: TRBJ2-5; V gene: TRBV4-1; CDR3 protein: ASSMYGTSGGGQETQY
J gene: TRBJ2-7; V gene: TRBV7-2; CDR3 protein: ASSLEAISGEQY
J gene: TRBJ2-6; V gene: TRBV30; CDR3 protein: AWSDLGGSGANVLT
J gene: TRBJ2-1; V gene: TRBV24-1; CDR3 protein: ATERGPYNEQF
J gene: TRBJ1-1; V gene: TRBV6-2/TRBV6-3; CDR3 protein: ASSDLGTEAF
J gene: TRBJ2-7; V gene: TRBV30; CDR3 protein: AWSNTEGLSVYEQY
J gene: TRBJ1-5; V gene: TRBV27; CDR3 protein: ASSSQGGAGQPQH
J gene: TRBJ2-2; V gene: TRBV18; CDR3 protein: ASSPGRSGWTGELF
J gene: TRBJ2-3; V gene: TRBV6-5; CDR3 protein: ASSYGGLAKADTQY
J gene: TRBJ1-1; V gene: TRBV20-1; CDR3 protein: SANPVLEVNTEAF
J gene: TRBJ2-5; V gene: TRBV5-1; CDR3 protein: ASSRQFQETQY
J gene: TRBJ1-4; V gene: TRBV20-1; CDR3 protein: SASPVMGSTNEKLF
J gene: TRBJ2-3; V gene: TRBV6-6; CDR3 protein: ASSSGQVTAGSTDTQY
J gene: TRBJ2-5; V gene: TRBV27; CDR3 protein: ASSPMKSGGAETQY
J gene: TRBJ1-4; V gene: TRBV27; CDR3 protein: ASSPQGATNEKLF
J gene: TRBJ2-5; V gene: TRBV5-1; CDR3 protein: ASTPGLAGGPQETQY
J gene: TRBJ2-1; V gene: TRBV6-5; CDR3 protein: ASSYDLTLGEQF
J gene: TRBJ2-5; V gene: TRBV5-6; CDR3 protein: ASSPFGVPGGQRETQY
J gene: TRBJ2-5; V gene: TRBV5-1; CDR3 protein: ASSLDRETQY
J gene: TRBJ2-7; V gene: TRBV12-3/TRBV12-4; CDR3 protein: ASSQYRGDEQY
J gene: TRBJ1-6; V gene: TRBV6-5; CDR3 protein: ASSLGQETSPLH
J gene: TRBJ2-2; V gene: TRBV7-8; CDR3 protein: ERRLGGANTGELF
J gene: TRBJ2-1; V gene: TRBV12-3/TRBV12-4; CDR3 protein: ATVDQSGTNEQF
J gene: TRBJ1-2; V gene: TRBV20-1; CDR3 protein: SASPSDKNYGYT
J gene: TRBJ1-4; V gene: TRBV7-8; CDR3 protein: ASRTTGMATNEKLF
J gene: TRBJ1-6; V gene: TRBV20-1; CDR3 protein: SARSGQLGYNSPLH
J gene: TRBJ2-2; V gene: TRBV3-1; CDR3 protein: AARVGGAGELF
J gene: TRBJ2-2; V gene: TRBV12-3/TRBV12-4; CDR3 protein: ASSEDRVNGELF
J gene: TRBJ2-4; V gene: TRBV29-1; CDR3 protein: SARGEDIQY
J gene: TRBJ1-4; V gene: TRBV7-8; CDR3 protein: ASSFWQAGTNEKLF
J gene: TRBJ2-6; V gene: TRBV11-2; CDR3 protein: ASSTPTGGLVSGANVLT
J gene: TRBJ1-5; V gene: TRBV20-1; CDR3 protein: SARSPMGLRLQPQH
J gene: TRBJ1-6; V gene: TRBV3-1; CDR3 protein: ASSLQGSTSPPH
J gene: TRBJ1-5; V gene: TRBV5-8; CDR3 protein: ASSLETSNQPQH
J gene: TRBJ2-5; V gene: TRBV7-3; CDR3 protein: ASSLGGFSEETQY
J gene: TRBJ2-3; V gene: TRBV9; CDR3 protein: ASSVSIGTGADTQY
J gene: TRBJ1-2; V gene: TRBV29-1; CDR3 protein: SVEPVLYYGYT
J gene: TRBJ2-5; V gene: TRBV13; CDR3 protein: ASSKGHLQETQY
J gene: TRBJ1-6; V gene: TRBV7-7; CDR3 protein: ASSPGQNSPLH
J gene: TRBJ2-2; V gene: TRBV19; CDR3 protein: ASSTRGLAGELF
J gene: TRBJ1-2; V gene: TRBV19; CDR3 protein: ASSISAYGYT
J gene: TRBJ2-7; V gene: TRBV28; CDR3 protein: ASSDGTPPYEQY